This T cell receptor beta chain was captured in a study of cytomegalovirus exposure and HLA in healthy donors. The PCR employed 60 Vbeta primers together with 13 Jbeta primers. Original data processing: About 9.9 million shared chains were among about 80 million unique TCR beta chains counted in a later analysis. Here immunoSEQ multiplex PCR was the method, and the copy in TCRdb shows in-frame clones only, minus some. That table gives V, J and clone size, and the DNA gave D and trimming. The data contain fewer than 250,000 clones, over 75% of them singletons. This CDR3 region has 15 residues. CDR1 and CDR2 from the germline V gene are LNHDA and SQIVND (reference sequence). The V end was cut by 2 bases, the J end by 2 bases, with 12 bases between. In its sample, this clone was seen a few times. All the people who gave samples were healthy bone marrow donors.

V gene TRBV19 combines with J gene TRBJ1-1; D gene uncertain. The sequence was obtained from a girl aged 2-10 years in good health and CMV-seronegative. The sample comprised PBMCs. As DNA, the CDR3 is TGTGCCAGTAGTATACCCCGGCCGGGTAACACTGAAGCTTTCTTT. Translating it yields CASSIPRPGNTEAFF.